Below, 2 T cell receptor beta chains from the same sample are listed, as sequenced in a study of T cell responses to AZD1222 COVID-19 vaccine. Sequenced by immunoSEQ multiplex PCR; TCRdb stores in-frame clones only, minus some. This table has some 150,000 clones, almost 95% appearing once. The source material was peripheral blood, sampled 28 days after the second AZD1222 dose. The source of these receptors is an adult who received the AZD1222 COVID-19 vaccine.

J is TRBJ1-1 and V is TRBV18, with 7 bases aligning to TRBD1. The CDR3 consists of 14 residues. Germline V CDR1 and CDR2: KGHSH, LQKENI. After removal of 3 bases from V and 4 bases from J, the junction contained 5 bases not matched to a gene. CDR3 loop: CASSPGQDSTEAFF. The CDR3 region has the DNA TGTGCCAGCTCACCCGGACAGGACTCCACTGAAGCTTTCTTT.

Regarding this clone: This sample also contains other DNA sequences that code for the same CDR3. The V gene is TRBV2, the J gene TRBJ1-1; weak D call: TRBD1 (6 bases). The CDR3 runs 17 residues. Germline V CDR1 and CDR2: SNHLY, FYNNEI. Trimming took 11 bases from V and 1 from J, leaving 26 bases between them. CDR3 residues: CAGERQGKYLRNTEAFF. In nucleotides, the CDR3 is TGTGCCGGTGAGAGGCAGGGGAAATATCTACGGAACACTGAAGCTTTCTTT.